Listed below are T cell receptor beta chains from one sample, sequenced in a study of siplizumab effects on memory and regulatory T cells. Clones were read by immunoSEQ multiplex PCR, and TCRdb kept only the in-frame ones, dropping some. This sample has tens of thousands of clones, with around 80% found just once. Material: memory CD4+ T cells sorted from blood. These receptors originate from a human donor in good health. Each CDR3 is given with its conserved first and last residue. Each record gives: CDR3 DNA, CDR3 protein, D gene, J gene, V gene, clone size. The D gene is left open where the match is weak. Size values are once, few and many counts, or a class for expanded clones, and some rows have none.

TGTGCCAGCAGTTCCCCCACTAGACTGTCGTTAATGAACACTGAAGCTTTCTTT,CASSSPTRLSLMNTEAFF,.,TRBJ1-1,TRBV28,.
TGTGCCAGCTCACGGGGACTAGGGTACCAAGAGACCCAGTACTTC,CASSRGLGYQETQYF,TRBD2,TRBJ2-5,TRBV18,once
TGCGCCAGCAGCGACAGCACGTGGACGGCGAACACTGAAGCTTTCTTT,CASSDSTWTANTEAFF,.,TRBJ1-1,TRBV5-1,.
TGTGCCAGCAGCCAAGGCGGGGGGGTCACAGATACGCAGTATTTT,CASSQGGGVTDTQYF,TRBD2,TRBJ2-3,TRBV14,.
TGCAGCGTTGAGGCTGCGGGGACTGGGGCCAACGTCCTGACTTTC,CSVEAAGTGANVLTF,.,TRBJ2-6,TRBV29-1,.
TGTGCCATTCAGGGGGAAATTCAGCCCCAGCATTTT,CAIQGEIQPQHF,TRBD1,TRBJ1-5,TRBV6-4,few
TGTGCCAGCAGTGGAGGACATAATTCACCCCTCCACTTT,CASSGGHNSPLHF,.,TRBJ1-6,TRBV25-1,.
TGCGCCAGCAGCCCAGGGACAGGGTTGTCCAACGAGCAGTACTTC,CASSPGTGLSNEQYF,TRBD1,TRBJ2-7,TRBV5-1,.
TGCGCCAGCAGTGCCGGGACAGGGACTGGAAACACCATATATTTT,CASSAGTGTGNTIYF,TRBD1,TRBJ1-3,TRBV10-1,.
TGTGCCAGCAGCTACCGATCCTTACCCTTCGTCGGGGAGCTGTTTTTT,CASSYRSLPFVGELFF,.,TRBJ2-2,TRBV6-5,.
TGTGCCTGCCGGGGGGAAAATAACTACGAGCAGTACTTC,CACRGENNYEQYF,TRBD2,TRBJ2-7,TRBV6-1,.
TGTGCCAGCAGTGTTGTAGATTCCCTAGACTCCTACGAGCAGTACTTC,CASSVVDSLDSYEQYF,.,TRBJ2-7,TRBV28,.
TGTGCCAGCAGCCAAGATCAAGTAGGTAATTCACCCCTCCACTTT,CASSQDQVGNSPLHF,.,TRBJ1-6,TRBV4-2,.
TGTGCCAGCAGCTTGGGGATGGATGAGCAGTTCTTC,CASSLGMDEQFF,.,TRBJ2-1,TRBV7-2,.
TGTGCCAGTAGGACCGGGGCCGGTCAGCCCCAGCATTTT,CASRTGAGQPQHF,.,TRBJ1-5,TRBV19,.
TGTGCCAGCAGCCCGCCCGGGGGGGAAAAGACCCAGTACTTC,CASSPPGGEKTQYF,TRBD2,TRBJ2-5,TRBV5-4,.
TGTGCCAGCAGCAAAGCCGGGGTAGGAGTTGGCTACGAGCAGTACTTC,CASSKAGVGVGYEQYF,.,TRBJ2-7,TRBV21-1,.
TGTGCCAGTACCCCTGGGACGGGGAACACCGGGGAGCTGTTTTTT,CASTPGTGNTGELFF,.,TRBJ2-2,TRBV19,.
TGTGCCAGCTCACCACCCGTGTTGGAGACCCAGTACTTC,CASSPPVLETQYF,.,TRBJ2-5,TRBV18,.
TGCGCCAGCACATTAGACAGGGCCTTCTCTGGGGCCAACGTCCTGACTTTC,CASTLDRAFSGANVLTF,TRBD1,TRBJ2-6,TRBV5-1,few
TGTGCCAGCAGCCGCCTCCCTAGCGGGGGTTATACTAGCACAGATACGCAGTATTTT,CASSRLPSGGYTSTDTQYF,TRBD2,TRBJ2-3,TRBV4-2,once
TGCAGCGTTGGGGGAGGGGGCGGCTACACCTTC,CSVGGGGGYTF,TRBD1,TRBJ1-2,TRBV29-1,.
TGTGCCAGCAGTGGAACAGGGGAACAGTACTTC,CASSGTGEQYF,TRBD1,TRBJ2-5,TRBV6-5,.
TGTGCCAGCAGTTACTCTTATGGGGACTCCTACGAGCAGTACTTC,CASSYSYGDSYEQYF,.,TRBJ2-7,TRBV6-6,.
TGTGCCACCAGCAGAGACCAGGGGGGTGGAAACACCATATATTTT,CATSRDQGGGNTIYF,TRBD1,TRBJ1-3,TRBV15,few
TGCGCCAGCAGCTCCAGGACCGACGGAGAGACCCAGTACTTC,CASSSRTDGETQYF,.,TRBJ2-5,TRBV5-1,.
TGTGCCACCAGCAGAAACCAAGGGGGGGGCACAGATACGCAGTATTTT,CATSRNQGGGTDTQYF,.,TRBJ2-3,TRBV15,.
TGCGCCAGCAGCTTCTCCCAGAACACCGGGGAGCTGTTTTTT,CASSFSQNTGELFF,.,TRBJ2-2,TRBV5-1,.
TGTGCTAGTGGCCCGGGGAGGGCTAGCGGGAACCAAGAGACCCAGTACTTC,CASGPGRASGNQETQYF,TRBD2,TRBJ2-5,TRBV12-5,few
TGTGCCAGCAGCAAACTACAGGGGTACTATGGCTACACCTTC,CASSKLQGYYGYTF,TRBD1,TRBJ1-2,TRBV9,few
TGTGCCAGCAGCTCGCCGGGGGTTACCGGGGAGCTGTTTTTT,CASSSPGVTGELFF,.,TRBJ2-2,TRBV7-2,.
TGTGCCAGCAGTCCGCCCGGGGGGGGTGTCGAGCAGTACTTC,CASSPPGGGVEQYF,TRBD2,TRBJ2-7,TRBV28,.
TGCGCCAGCAGCTTGTTAGGGGCCCTAAACCACTTC,CASSLLGALNHF,.,TRBJ1-2,TRBV5-1,.
TGTGCCAGCAACACGGGACTACACACAGATACGCAGTATTTT,CASNTGLHTDTQYF,TRBD2,TRBJ2-3,TRBV6-1,.